The clone carrying this TCR beta chain was detected only a few times. The record originates from a study of early T cells in non-severe SARS-CoV-2 infection. Via MiXCR, TCRdb re-called the 5' RACE reads, giving one row per CDR3 protein. The sample records 55,000 to 70,000 distinct CDR3 sequences, 9.5% to 15% being singletons. Trimming left V 3 bases short and J 4 bases short, with 6 bases between. The CDR3 is made up of 13 amino acids. This TCR derives from an adult who was a healthcare worker with PCR-confirmed SARS-CoV-2 infection or an uninfected control (not recorded which). The donor label of this sample is uncertain. The input for sequencing was whole blood, taken at baseline. The chain couples TRBV12-3 or TRBV12-4 to TRBJ1-4; D remains unclear. CDR3 protein: CASSFGDNEKLFF. For the CDR3, the DNA is TGTGCCAGCAGTTTCGGGGATAATGAAAAACTGTTTTTT.